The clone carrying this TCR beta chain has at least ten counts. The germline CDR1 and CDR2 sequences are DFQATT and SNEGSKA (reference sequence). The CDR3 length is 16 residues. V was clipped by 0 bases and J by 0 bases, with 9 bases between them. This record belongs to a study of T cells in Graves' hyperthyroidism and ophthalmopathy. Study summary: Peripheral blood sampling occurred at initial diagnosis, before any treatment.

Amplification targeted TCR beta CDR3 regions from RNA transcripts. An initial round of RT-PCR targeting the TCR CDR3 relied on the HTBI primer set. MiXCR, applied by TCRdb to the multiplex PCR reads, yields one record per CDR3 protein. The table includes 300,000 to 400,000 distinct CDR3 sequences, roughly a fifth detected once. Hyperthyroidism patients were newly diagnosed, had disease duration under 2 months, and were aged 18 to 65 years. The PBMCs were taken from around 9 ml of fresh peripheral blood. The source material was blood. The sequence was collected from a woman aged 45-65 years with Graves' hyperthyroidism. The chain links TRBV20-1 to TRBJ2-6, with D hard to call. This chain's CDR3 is CSAREGWSSGANVLTF. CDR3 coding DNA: TGCAGTGCTAGAGAGGGGTGGAGCTCTGGGGCCAACGTCCTGACTTTC.